These 3 T cell receptor beta chains originate from one sample sequenced in a study of T cell responses to AZD1222 COVID-19 vaccine. The table came from immunoSEQ multiplex PCR; TCRdb's copy has only in-frame clones and leaves some out. The sample consists of about 110,000 clones, about 89% of them appearing once. Sequences were derived from peripheral blood, sampled on day 0 of AZD1222 vaccination. The receptors come from an adult in good health.

This clone has only one observation. The V call is TRBV4-1, the J call TRBJ1-5; TRBD1 might be the D (5 bases). This CDR3 has 13 residues. CDR1 MGHRA and CDR2 YSYEKL come from the germline V gene. Trimming cost V 2 bases and J 7 bases, with 9 bases left between them. CDR3 loop: CASSQTGSQPQHF. CDR3 in DNA: TGCGCCAGCAGCCAAACAGGCTCCCAGCCCCAGCATTTT.

The chain employs TRBV29-1 and TRBJ1-3; D may be TRBD1 (6 bases). The V gene lost 0 bases and the J gene lost 0 bases, with 12 bases spanning the gap. Germline lookup yields CDR1 SQVTM and CDR2 ANQGSEA. CDR3 length equals 16 residues. This CDR3 reads CSVEDLQGSSGNTIYF. DNA for the CDR3: TGCAGCGTTGAAGACTTACAGGGAAGCTCTGGAAACACCATATATTTT. The complete variable domain, with remaining parts taken from reference TRBV29-1 and TRBJ1-3, reads SAVISQKPSRDICQRGTSLTIQCQVDSQVTMMFWYRQQPGQSLTLIATANQGSEATYESGFVIDKFPISRPNLTFSTLTVSNMSPEDSSIYLCSVEDLQGSSGNTIYFGEGSWLTVV.

This clone has a single count. The chain links TRBV21-1 to TRBJ2-2. TRBV21-1 is recorded as a pseudogene. The CDR3 runs to 13 residues. The CDR3 DNA reads TGTGCCAGGATTATGGGAAAACCCGGGGAGCTGTTTTTT. Its translation is CARIMGKPGELFF.